This T cell receptor (beta chain) was sequenced during a study of OX40 agonist ivuxolimab in advanced cancers. Study-wide context: Earlier anti-PD-1, anti-PD-L1 or anti-CTLA-4 therapy was permitted; roughly 40% had received some.

The protocol was immunoSEQ multiplex PCR, while the TCRdb copy is restricted to in-frame clones and leaves out a portion. Found here are over 35,000 clones, 82% of them singletons; the top ten hold approximately 25%. Study conclusions and caveats: CD4+ T cells averaged fewer expanded clones than CD8+ T cells.

As regards this clone: Its antigen is unknown.

The CDR3 consists of 16 residues. The germline V and J ends were trimmed by 2 bases and 5 bases, with 13 bases remaining between them. Germline V gene sequence: CDR1 SGHTA, CDR2 FQGNSA. The sequenced sample was CD4+ or CD8+ T cells sorted from blood, obtained in a trial of the OX40 agonist ivuxolimab. This TCR was sampled from an adult with an advanced solid tumor such as melanoma, head and neck, liver or kidney cancer. The chain recombines TRBV7-2 with TRBJ1-6, with D possibly being TRBD1 (6 bases). CDR3 DNA: TGTGCCAGCAGCTTAAGGGGACATTTCGATAATTCACCCCTCCACTTT. Its protein product is CASSLRGHFDNSPLHF. Full variable domain (missing parts from reference TRBV7-2 and TRBJ1-6): GAGVSQSPSNKVTEKGKDVELRCDPISGHTALYWYRQSLGQGLEFLIYFQGNSAPDKSGLPSDRFSAERTGGSVSTLTIQRTQQEDSAVYLCASSLRGHFDNSPLHFGNGTRLTVT.